This T cell receptor (beta chain) was sequenced during a study of cytomegalovirus exposure and HLA in healthy donors. Study-wide points: A list of approximately 160 TCR beta chains associated with cytomegalovirus was given. The classifier reportedly diagnosed cytomegalovirus status with high sensitivity and specificity.

The CDR3 loop spans 16 amino acids. CDR1 and CDR2 from the germline V gene are KGHSH and LQKENI. V lost 3 bases, J lost 6 bases, and 15 bases lay in between. Notes on this clone: Its antigen is unknown.

The repertoire was sequenced with immunoSEQ multiplex PCR; TCRdb's copy has only in-frame clones and lacks some. This table has 150,000 or so clones, just under 90% appearing once. The donors were part of the validation cohort, which consisted of roughly 120 subjects and was separate from the first cohort of several hundred subjects. The receptor comes from a woman aged 30 to 39 in good health and CMV-seropositive. The sequencing input was PBMCs. The chain recombines TRBV18 with TRBJ1-6; D call uncertain. CDR3 nucleotide sequence: TGTGCCAGCTCACCCCTGGGTCCTAGACCTAATTCACCCCTCCACTTT. Protein sequence: CASSPLGPRPNSPLHF.